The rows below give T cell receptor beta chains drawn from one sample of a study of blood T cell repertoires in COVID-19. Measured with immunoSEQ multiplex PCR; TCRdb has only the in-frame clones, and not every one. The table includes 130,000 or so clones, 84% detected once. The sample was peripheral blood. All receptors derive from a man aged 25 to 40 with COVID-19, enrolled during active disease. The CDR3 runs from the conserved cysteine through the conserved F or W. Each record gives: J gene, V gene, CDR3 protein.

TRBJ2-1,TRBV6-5,CASRKYTEQFF
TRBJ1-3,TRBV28,CASITAGAGNTIYF
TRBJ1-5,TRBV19,CASSTAFDRVNQPQHF
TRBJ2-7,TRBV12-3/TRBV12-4,CASSTWTSYEQYF
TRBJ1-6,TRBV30,CAWSIRVDSPLHF
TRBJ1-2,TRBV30,CAWSQQGAGGYTF
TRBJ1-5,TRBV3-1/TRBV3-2,CASGGAGGNQPQHF
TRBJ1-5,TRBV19,CASSIASPLSNQPQHF
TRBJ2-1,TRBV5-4,CASSLGPAGRDNEQFF
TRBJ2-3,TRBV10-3,CAISDRELATDTQYF
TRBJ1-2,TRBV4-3,CASSQEEGTYGYTF
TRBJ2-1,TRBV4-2,CASSQDREFLAGLGFGHEQFF
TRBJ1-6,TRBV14,CASSSHLGRQSSYNSPLHF
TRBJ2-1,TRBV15,CATSRGGAGGRNEQFF
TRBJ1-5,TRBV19,CASSSRDNVYSNQPQHF
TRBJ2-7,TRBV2,CASRGQTSGTSYEQYF
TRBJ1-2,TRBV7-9,CASSLAGRNYGYTF
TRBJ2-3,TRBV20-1,CSARDRDTQYF